The 32 T cell receptor beta chains reported below all come from one sample, sequenced in a study of blood T cell repertoires in COVID-19. Clones were sequenced by immunoSEQ multiplex PCR, and TCRdb holds only the in-frame ones, with some missing. The sample shows tens of thousands of clones, roughly 90% of them seen only once. Sequencing was carried out using peripheral blood. These receptor sequences come from a woman aged 55-70 years with acute or convalescent COVID-19.

The chain links TRBV6-2 or TRBV6-3 to TRBJ1-1; maybe TRBD1 (6 bases). CDR3 length: 14 amino acids. The V end was cut by 7 bases, the J end by 3 bases, with 15 bases between. CDR1 is MNHEY and CDR2 is SVGEGT in the germline V gene. CDR3 in DNA: TGTGCCAGCATCCCGGCGGGGGGGCACACTGAAGCTTTCTTT. Its translation is CASIPAGGHTEAFF.

The gene calls are TRBV11-1 and TRBJ2-4; tentative D call: TRBD1 (5 bases). Germline CDR1 reads SGHAT; CDR2 reads FQDESV (reference sequence). V was shortened by 1 base and J by 7 bases, with 11 bases between the two germline ends. CDR3 length equals 14 residues. DNA of the CDR3: TGTGCCAGCAGCTTAGACAGGCTCGGCAACATTCAGTACTTC. Its protein product is CASSLDRLGNIQYF. Full variable domain (missing parts from reference TRBV11-1 and TRBJ2-4): EAEVAQSPRYKITEKSQAVAFWCDPISGHATLYWYRQILGQGPELLVQFQDESVVDDSQLPKDRFSAERLKGVDSTLKIQPAELGDSAMYLCASSLDRLGNIQYFGAGTRLSVL.

V is TRBV19 and J is TRBJ1-5, with 8 bases that match TRBD1. Germline CDR1 LNHDA, CDR2 SQIVND (reference sequence). This CDR3 is 14 amino acids long. Trimming took 5 bases from V and 6 from J; bases not matched to a gene: 6. The DNA of the CDR3 is TGTGCCAGTAGTCCGACCAGGGGGCGTCAGCCCCAGCATTTT. Translation gives CASSPTRGRQPQHF.

This chain joins TRBV28 and TRBJ1-6, with D possibly being TRBD1 (5 bases). The V end was cut by 3 bases, the J end by 7 bases, with 10 bases between. The germline V gene encodes CDR1 MDHEN and CDR2 SYDVKM. This CDR3 spans 14 amino acids. The CDR3 DNA sequence: TGTGCCAGCAGTTTCGACAGACTCAATTCACCCCTCCACTTT. The encoded protein is CASSFDRLNSPLHF. Full variable domain (remainder filled in from reference TRBV28 and TRBJ1-6): DVKVTQSSRYLVKRTGEKVFLECVQDMDHENMFWYRQDPGLGLRLIYFSYDVKMKEKGDIPEGYSVSREKKERFSLILESASTNQTSMYLCASSFDRLNSPLHFGNGTRLTVT.

This clone was seen just once. V and J are TRBV6-5 and TRBJ1-3; unclear D gene. The germline gives CDR1 MNHEY, CDR2 SVGAGI. The CDR3 sequence is 14 residues long. The V and J ends lost 2 bases and 1 base respectively, with 6 bases between them. CDR3 residues: CASSYRQSGNTIYF. As DNA, the CDR3 is TGTGCCAGCAGTTACCGACAATCTGGAAACACCATATATTTT.

The chain combines TRBV7-9 with TRBJ1-6; D gene uncertain. CDR1 and CDR2 (germline): SEHNR, FQNEAQ (reference sequence). The CDR3 has 15 amino acids. Trimming stripped 1 base from V and 10 bases from J, with 14 bases between. CDR3 region: CASSLEGGGSSPLHF. DNA of the CDR3: TGTGCCAGCAGCTTAGAGGGTGGAGGCTCCTCACCCCTCCACTTT.

The chain recombines TRBV5-1 with TRBJ1-5, with 8 bases that match TRBD1. Germline assignment: CDR1 SGHRS and CDR2 YFSETQ. The CDR3 covers 14 residues. Trimming at V came to 4 bases and at J to 4 bases, leaving 4 bases not matched to a gene. The CDR3 bases are TGCGCCAGCAGCGACGGACAGGGAAATCAGCCCCAGCATTTT. Its protein product is CASSDGQGNQPQHF.

This chain links TRBV2 with TRBJ1-1; D is ambiguous. The CDR3 is 14 amino acids. Germline values: CDR1 SNHLY, CDR2 FYNNEI. Trimming stripped 6 bases from V and 6 bases from J, with 17 bases between. The CDR3: CASRRLEGNAEAFF. CDR3 bases: TGTGCCAGCAGACGATTAGAGGGTAACGCTGAAGCTTTCTTT.

The chain joins TRBV15 to TRBJ2-5; 13 positions agree with TRBD2. V trimming: 3 bases; J trimming: 3 bases; junction bases outside the gene matches: 4. Germline CDR1 LNHNV, CDR2 YYDKDF (reference sequence). The CDR3 consists of 16 residues. Written as DNA, the CDR3 is TGTGCCACCAGCAGGGGACTAGCGGGACCCAAAGAGACCCAGTACTTC. As protein: CATSRGLAGPKETQYF.

CDR3 in DNA: TGTGCCAGTAGTATGCGGGCGATCTATGGCTACACCTTC. Translation gives CASSMRAIYGYTF. The rearrangement links TRBV19 to TRBJ1-2; D uncertain. V lost 3 bases and J lost 4, with 9 bases in between. This CDR3 contains 13 residues. Germline lookup yields CDR1 LNHDA and CDR2 SQIVND (reference sequence).

This chain joins TRBV28 and TRBJ1-1, with 10 bases aligning to TRBD1. Germline CDR1 reads MDHEN; CDR2 reads SYDVKM. The CDR3 loop spans 13 amino acids. The V and J ends lost 7 bases and 7 bases, in that order; junction bases with no gene match: 6. CDR3 bases: TGTGCCAGCACCGGACAGGGGGAGGTTGAAGCTTTCTTT. It encodes CASTGQGEVEAFF.

V gene TRBV27 combines with J gene TRBJ1-6; unclear D gene. Germline CDR1 reads MNHEY; CDR2 reads SMNVEV (reference sequence). Trimming shortened V by 0 bases and J by 1 base, and 13 bases separated the two germline ends. The CDR3 loop spans 18 amino acids. This chain's CDR3 is CASSLSRGGPSYNSPLHF. The CDR3 nucleotides are TGTGCCAGCAGTTTATCCCGGGGAGGGCCGTCCTATAATTCACCCCTCCACTTT.

The CDR3 nucleotides read TGTGCCAGCTCACCACGGCCAGGGGACGGCTACACCTTC. The encoded protein is CASSPRPGDGYTF. The chain couples TRBV18 to TRBJ1-2; possible D gene TRBD1, 6 bases. V was cut by 1 base and J by 8 bases, with 11 bases left in between. Germline V gene lookup returns CDR1 KGHSH and CDR2 LQKENI. This CDR3 has 13 amino acids.

The chain employs TRBV2 and TRBJ2-3, with D tentatively TRBD1 (5 bases). Trimming pared 0 bases from V and 12 bases from J, leaving 10 bases between. The CDR3 covers 12 residues. CDR1 and CDR2 from the germline V gene are SNHLY and FYNNEI. The CDR3 reads CASSEAGRHQYF. In DNA, the CDR3 is TGTGCCAGCAGTGAAGCGGGGCGGCACCAGTATTTT.

The rearrangement uses TRBV7-9 and TRBJ2-1, with TRBD2 matching over 8 bases. Looked up from germline, CDR1 is SEHNR and CDR2 is FQNEAQ (reference sequence). Trimming took 5 bases from V and 2 from J; bases not matched to a gene: 5. The CDR3 spans 15 residues. CDR3 DNA sequence: TGTGCCAGCAGCGCGCGGGGGGAACCCTACAATGAGCAGTTCTTC. It specifies CASSARGEPYNEQFF.

This clone was picked up one time. The V call is TRBV29-1, the J call TRBJ1-1, with 11 bases lining up with TRBD1. The germline V gene has CDR1 SQVTM and CDR2 ANQGSEA. Trimming at V came to 1 base and at J to 8 bases, leaving 0 bases not matched to a gene. This CDR3 has 12 amino acids. This CDR3 reads CSVEGTGGEAFF. The CDR3 bases are TGCAGCGTTGAAGGGACAGGGGGCGAAGCTTTCTTT.

The chain links TRBV5-4 to TRBJ2-2, with 11 bases aligning to TRBD1. The CDR3 is made up of 18 amino acids. Germline-derived CDR1 and CDR2 are SGHNT and YYREEE (reference sequence). Trimming at V came to 3 bases and at J to 3 bases, leaving 10 bases not matched to a gene. The CDR3 region is CASSSGQGAPPHTGELFF. The CDR3 nucleotides read TGTGCCAGCAGCTCAGGACAGGGGGCCCCCCCGCACACCGGGGAGCTGTTTTTT. The full variable domain, in which reference TRBV5-4 and TRBJ2-2 provide the parts outside the CDR3, is ETGVTQSPTHLIKTRGQQVTLRCSSQSGHNTVSWYQQALGQGPQFIFQYYREEENGRGNFPPRFSGLQFPNYSSELNVNALELDDSALYLCASSSGQGAPPHTGELFFGEGSRLTVL.

DNA for the CDR3: TGTGCCAGCAGTTACTCGAGTAAGTCCGTACAGGGGGATGGTGAAGCTTTCTTT. Protein sequence: CASSYSSKSVQGDGEAFF. The rearrangement joins TRBV6-2 or TRBV6-3 to TRBJ1-1; 8 bases are shared with TRBD1. Trimming removed 0 bases from V and 7 bases from J; junction bases left unmatched: 16. CDR3 length: 18 residues. Germline CDR1 reads MNHEY; CDR2 reads SVGEGT.

The chain has TRBV28 and TRBJ1-5, with unresolved D. Germline V gives CDR1 MDHEN, CDR2 SYDVKM. This CDR3 comprises 13 residues. V lost 7 bases, J lost 4 bases, and 11 bases lay in between. The chain's CDR3 is CASNPWPNQPQHF. In DNA form, the CDR3 reads TGTGCCAGCAACCCCTGGCCGAATCAGCCCCAGCATTTT.

V usage is TRBV7-2 and J usage is TRBJ1-1; TRBD1 matches at 7 bases. Germline loops: CDR1 SGHTA, CDR2 FQGNSA. The CDR3 is 15 amino acids. Losses at the gene ends were 2 bases for V and 1 base for J; bases not matched to a gene: 4. The CDR3 sequence: CASSLWTGENTEAFF. The CDR3 bases are TGTGCCAGCAGCTTATGGACAGGTGAGAACACTGAAGCTTTCTTT.

This clone was seen a few times. The chain couples TRBV6-6 to TRBJ1-5; 7 nucleotides line up with TRBD1. CDR1 is MNHNY and CDR2 is SVGAGI in the germline V gene (reference sequence). The CDR3 contains 16 residues. J was trimmed by 5 bases and V by 2 bases; bases with no gene match: 9. In DNA form, the CDR3 reads TGTGCCAGCAGTTACCCTCGCCAGGGGGTAGATCAGCCCCAGCATTTT. Translating gives CASSYPRQGVDQPQHF.

CDR3 residues: CASSLTDYSPLHF. CDR3 DNA: TGTGCCAGCAGTTTAACGGACTATTCACCCCTCCACTTT. V gene TRBV5-5 combines with J gene TRBJ1-6; D is ambiguous. This CDR3 region has 13 residues. Germline CDR1 is SGHKS and CDR2 is YYEKEE (reference sequence). Trimming removed 5 bases at V and 8 bases at J, with 11 bases between.

This rearrangement joins TRBV5-5 to TRBJ2-2; TRBD2 might be the D (7 bases). V gave up 4 bases and J gave up 5 bases, with 24 bases separating them. From germline, CDR1 is SGHKS and CDR2 YYEKEE (reference sequence). The CDR3 runs 18 residues. The CDR3 DNA reads as TGTGCCAGCAGCCGCACTCCCTCGGGGGGCCTATATACCGGGGAGCTGTTTTTT. Amino acids: CASSRTPSGGLYTGELFF.

V gene TRBV25-1 combines with J gene TRBJ2-1, with TRBD1 identical over 7 bases. This CDR3 spans 13 amino acids. Germline V gene sequence: CDR1 MGHDK, CDR2 SYGVNS. V shed 6 bases and J 7 bases; nucleotides not matched to a gene: 6. The CDR3 region is CASSATGLNEQFF. The CDR3 bases are TGTGCCAGCAGCGCGACAGGGTTGAATGAGCAGTTCTTC.

This sequence joins TRBV18 and TRBJ2-1; 8 bases are shared with TRBD1. Looked up from germline, CDR1 is KGHSH and CDR2 is LQKENI. After removal of 6 bases from V and 0 bases from J, the junction contained 4 bases not matched to a gene. This CDR3 has 15 residues. The DNA for the CDR3 is TGTGCCAGCTCGTCCGACAGGGGCTCCTACAATGAGCAGTTCTTC. Translating gives CASSSDRGSYNEQFF.

The rearrangement links TRBV11-3 to TRBJ2-1; 16 bases map to TRBD2. The junction had 10 bases not matched to a gene; V was cut back by 1 base and J by 7 bases. Germline CDR1 SGHNT, CDR2 YENEEA. CDR3 length equals 19 residues. CDR3 in amino acids: CASSLGGTSGRELQNEQFF. The CDR3 DNA reads TGTGCCAGCAGCTTAGGTGGGACTAGCGGGAGGGAATTACAAAATGAGCAGTTCTTC.

The chain combines TRBV2 with TRBJ2-7; maybe TRBD2 (6 bases). Deletions cut 3 bases from V and 5 bases from J, with 14 bases between. Germline-derived CDR1 and CDR2 are SNHLY and FYNNEI. CDR3 length: 14 residues. CDR3 protein: CASSESPGVDEQYV. CDR3 sequence (DNA): TGTGCCAGCAGTGAGAGCCCGGGGGTCGACGAGCAGTACGTC.

V and J are TRBV7-6 and TRBJ1-6; D unresolved. Germline loops: CDR1 SGHVS, CDR2 FNYEAQ. The CDR3 runs to 14 residues. V lost 5 bases and J 8 bases, leaving 13 bases between the germline ends. This CDR3 reads CASSPQSGDSPLHF. Written as DNA, the CDR3 is TGTGCCAGCAGCCCTCAGTCGGGAGATTCACCCCTCCACTTT.

The chain carries TRBV6-5 and TRBJ2-7; 7 bases are shared with TRBD1. V shed 6 bases and J 6 bases; nucleotides not matched to a gene: 8. Germline loops: CDR1 MNHEY, CDR2 SVGAGI. This CDR3 spans 13 amino acids. The CDR3 loop is CASRGTARGEQYV. In nucleotides, the CDR3 is TGTGCCAGCAGGGGGACAGCGCGAGGCGAGCAGTACGTC.

This clone was recorded only once. The CDR3 DNA reads as TGTGCCAGCAGTTATTTTGTATGGGCAGGTCGGAACACTGAAGCTTTCTTT. This encodes CASSYFVWAGRNTEAFF. J is TRBJ1-1 and V is TRBV6-2 or TRBV6-3; D gene unclear. There are 17 residues in the CDR3. V was pared by 3 bases and J by 1 base, with 18 bases between. CDR1 is MNHEY and CDR2 is SVGEGT in the germline V gene.

The chain has TRBV9 and TRBJ1-2; 7 nucleotides match TRBD1. Trimming took 4 bases from V and 6 from J; bases not matched to a gene: 9. Per germline, CDR1 SGDLS and CDR2 YYNGEE. CDR3 length: 14 amino acids. In nucleotides, the CDR3 is TGTGCCAGCAGCATAACGACAGGGCACAATGGCTACACCTTC. Translating it yields CASSITTGHNGYTF.

V and J are TRBV5-4 and TRBJ1-2; 8 positions match TRBD1. With V trimmed by 2 bases and J by 8 bases, 8 bases remained unmatched. This CDR3 spans 14 amino acids. Germline CDR1 is SGHNT and CDR2 is YYREEE (reference sequence). CDR3 DNA: TGTGCCAGCAGCTTTGGAGCCAGGGACAGGGGCTACACCTTC. Amino acids: CASSFGARDRGYTF.